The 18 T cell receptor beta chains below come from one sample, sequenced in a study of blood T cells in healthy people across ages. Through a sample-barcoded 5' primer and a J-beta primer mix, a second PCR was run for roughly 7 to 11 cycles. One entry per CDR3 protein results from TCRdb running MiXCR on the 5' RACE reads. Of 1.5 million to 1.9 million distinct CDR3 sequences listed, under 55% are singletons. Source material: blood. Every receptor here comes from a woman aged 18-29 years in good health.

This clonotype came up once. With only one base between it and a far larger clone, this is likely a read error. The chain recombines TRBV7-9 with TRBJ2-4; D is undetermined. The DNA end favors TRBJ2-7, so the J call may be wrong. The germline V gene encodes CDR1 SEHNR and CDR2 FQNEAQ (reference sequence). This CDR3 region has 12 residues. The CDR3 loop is CASILGNYEQYF. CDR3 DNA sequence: TGTGCCAGCATCTTAGGGAACTACGAGCAGTACTTC.

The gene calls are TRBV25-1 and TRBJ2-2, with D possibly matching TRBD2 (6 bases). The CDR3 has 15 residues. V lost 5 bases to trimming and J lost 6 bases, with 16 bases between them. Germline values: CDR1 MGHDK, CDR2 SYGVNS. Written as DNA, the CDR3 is TGTGCCAGCAGTTATCGGGAGATTCCTGCCGGGGAGCTGTTTTTT. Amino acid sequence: CASSYREIPAGELFF. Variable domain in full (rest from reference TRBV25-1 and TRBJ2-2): EADIYQTPRYLVIGTGKKITLECSQTMGHDKMYWYQQDPGMELHLIHYSYGVNSTEKGDLSSESTVSRIRTEHFPLTLESARPSHTSQYLCASSYREIPAGELFFGEGSRLTVL.

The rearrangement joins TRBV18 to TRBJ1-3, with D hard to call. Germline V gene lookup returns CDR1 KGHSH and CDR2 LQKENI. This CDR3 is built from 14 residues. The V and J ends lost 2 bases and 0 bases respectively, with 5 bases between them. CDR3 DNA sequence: TGTGCCAGCTCACCATCCGGCTCTGGAAACACCATATATTTT. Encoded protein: CASSPSGSGNTIYF.

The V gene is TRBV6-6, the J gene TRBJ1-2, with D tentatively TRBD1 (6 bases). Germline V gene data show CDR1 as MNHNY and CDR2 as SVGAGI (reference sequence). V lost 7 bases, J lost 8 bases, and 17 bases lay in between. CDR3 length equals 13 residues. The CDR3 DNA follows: TGTGCCAGCATCCTACTGGGGGCGGGAGGCTACACCTTC. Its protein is CASILLGAGGYTF.

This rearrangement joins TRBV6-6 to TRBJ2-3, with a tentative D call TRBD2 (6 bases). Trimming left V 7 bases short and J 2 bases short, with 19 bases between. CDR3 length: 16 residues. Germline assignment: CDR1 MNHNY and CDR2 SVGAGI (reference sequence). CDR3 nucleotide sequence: TGTGCCAGCATTAGGGGCGGAGGGATTGTCACAGATACGCAGTATTTT. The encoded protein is CASIRGGGIVTDTQYF.

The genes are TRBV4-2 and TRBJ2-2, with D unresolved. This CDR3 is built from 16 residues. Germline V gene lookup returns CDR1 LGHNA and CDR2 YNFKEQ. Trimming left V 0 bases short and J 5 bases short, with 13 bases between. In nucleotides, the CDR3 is TGTGCCAGCAGCCAAGATCCCAGCGCTGTGACCGGGGAGCTGTTTTTT. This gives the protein CASSQDPSAVTGELFF.

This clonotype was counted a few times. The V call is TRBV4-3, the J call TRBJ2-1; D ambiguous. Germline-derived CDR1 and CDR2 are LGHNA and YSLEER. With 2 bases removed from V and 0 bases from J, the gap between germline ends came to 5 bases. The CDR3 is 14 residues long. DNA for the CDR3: TGCGCCAGCAGCCAATACGACTCCTACAATGAGCAGTTCTTC. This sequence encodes CASSQYDSYNEQFF.

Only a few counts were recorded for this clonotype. The CDR3 is CASRLGTFNEKLFF. For the CDR3, the DNA is TGTGCCAGCAGACTCGGGACTTTTAATGAAAAACTGTTTTTT. V is TRBV2 and J is TRBJ1-4; weak D call: TRBD1 (5 bases). The germline gives CDR1 SNHLY, CDR2 FYNNEI. CDR3 length: 14 amino acids. V lost 6 bases, J lost 4 bases, and 12 bases lay in between.

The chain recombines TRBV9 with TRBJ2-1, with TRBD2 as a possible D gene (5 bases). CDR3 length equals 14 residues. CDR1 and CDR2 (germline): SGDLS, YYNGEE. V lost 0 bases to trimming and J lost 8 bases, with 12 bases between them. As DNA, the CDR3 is TGTGCCAGCAGCGTAGGGGTCCTGGACTATGAGCAGTTCTTC. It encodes CASSVGVLDYEQFF.

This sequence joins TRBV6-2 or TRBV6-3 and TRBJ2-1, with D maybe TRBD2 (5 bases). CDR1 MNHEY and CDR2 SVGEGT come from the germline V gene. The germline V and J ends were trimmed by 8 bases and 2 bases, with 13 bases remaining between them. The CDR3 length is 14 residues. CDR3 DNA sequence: TGTGCCAGCGTAGAGGGTCTGCCCTACAATGAGCAGTTCTTC. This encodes CASVEGLPYNEQFF.

The CDR3 DNA is TGTGCCATCAGTGAGTCGTCCAGGAGCTCCTACGAGCAGTACTTC. Translation gives CAISESSRSSYEQYF. The rearrangement links TRBV10-3 to TRBJ2-7; D remains ambiguous. Germline V gene data show CDR1 as ENHRY and CDR2 as SYGVKD. The CDR3 sequence is 15 residues long. Deletions cut 0 bases from V and 0 bases from J, with 9 bases between.

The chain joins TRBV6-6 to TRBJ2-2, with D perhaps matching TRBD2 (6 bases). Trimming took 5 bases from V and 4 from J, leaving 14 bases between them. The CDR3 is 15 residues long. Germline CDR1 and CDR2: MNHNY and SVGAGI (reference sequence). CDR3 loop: CASSPRERVTGELFF. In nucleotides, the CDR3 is TGTGCCAGCAGTCCACGGGAGAGGGTCACCGGGGAGCTGTTTTTT.

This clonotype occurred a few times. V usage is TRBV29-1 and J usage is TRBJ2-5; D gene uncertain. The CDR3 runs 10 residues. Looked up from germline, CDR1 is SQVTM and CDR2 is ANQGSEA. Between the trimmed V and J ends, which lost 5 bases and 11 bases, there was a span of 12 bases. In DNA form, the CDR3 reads TGCAGCGTTATATCGGTCGGGCAGTACTTC. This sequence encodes CSVISVGQYF.

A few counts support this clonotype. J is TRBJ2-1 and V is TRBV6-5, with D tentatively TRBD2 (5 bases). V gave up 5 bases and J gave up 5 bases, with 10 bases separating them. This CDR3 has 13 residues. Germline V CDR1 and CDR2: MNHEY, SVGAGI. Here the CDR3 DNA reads TGTGCCAGCAGTGCGGGTAGCCACAATGAGCAGTTCTTC. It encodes CASSAGSHNEQFF.

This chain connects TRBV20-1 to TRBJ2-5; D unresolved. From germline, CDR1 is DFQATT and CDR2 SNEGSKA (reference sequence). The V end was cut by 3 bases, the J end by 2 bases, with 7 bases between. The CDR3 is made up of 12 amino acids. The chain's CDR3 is CSASRVQETQYF. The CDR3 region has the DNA TGCAGTGCTAGTCGAGTTCAAGAGACCCAGTACTTC.

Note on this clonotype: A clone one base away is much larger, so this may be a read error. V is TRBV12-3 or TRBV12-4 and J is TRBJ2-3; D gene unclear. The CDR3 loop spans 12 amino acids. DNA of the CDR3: TGTGCCAGCAGTTTCTTGGGTGATACGCGGTATTTT. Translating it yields CASSFLGDTRYF.

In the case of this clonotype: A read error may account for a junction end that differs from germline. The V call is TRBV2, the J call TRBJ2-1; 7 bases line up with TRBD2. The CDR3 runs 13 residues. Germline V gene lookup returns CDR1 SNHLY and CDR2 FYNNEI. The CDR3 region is CASSEGLDRTQFF. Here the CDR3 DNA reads TGTGCCAGCAGCGAAGGACTAGATCGTACCCAGTTCTTC.

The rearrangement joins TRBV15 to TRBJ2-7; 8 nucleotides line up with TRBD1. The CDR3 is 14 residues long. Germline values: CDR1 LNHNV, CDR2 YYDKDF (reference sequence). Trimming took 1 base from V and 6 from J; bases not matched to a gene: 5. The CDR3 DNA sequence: TGTGCCACCAGCAGAGGGACAGGGATAGGCGAGCAGTACTTC. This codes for CATSRGTGIGEQYF.